The entry below describes one T cell receptor (beta chain). The target antigen is unknown. The V end lost 0 bases, the J end lost 2 bases, and 8 bases lay between the germline ends. The CDR3 is 14 amino acids. Germline V gene data show CDR1 as LNHNV and CDR2 as YYDKDF (reference sequence). This specimen belongs to a study of vaccination and CD4 T cells after COVID-19. Looking at the study overall: Each of the control cultures got a CEFX pool, an HIV-1 Nef pool, or no peptide. Regarding the study as a whole: Only relatively few convalescent patients were studied, and early post-infection timepoints were not analyzed.

Treatment meaning: roughly 11-day PBMC culture with coronavirus spike peptide pools or control peptides (ViraFEST assay). Sequenced with the Oncomine TCR Beta short-read assay was DNA taken from cultured CD4+ T cells. DNA came from CD4+ T cells after culture. TCRdb processed the PCR reads anew with MiXCR; each CDR3 protein has one entry. The sample holds approximately 7,000 distinct CDR3 sequences, 74% seen once. Source material: CD4+ T cells from blood, cultured in vitro. This TCR came from a human donor who had recovered from COVID-19. The chain carries TRBV15 and TRBJ2-7; D might be TRBD2 (5 bases). The CDR3 DNA sequence: TGTGCCACCAGCAGAGATGTCGGGACCTACGAGCAGTACTTC. This encodes CATSRDVGTYEQYF.